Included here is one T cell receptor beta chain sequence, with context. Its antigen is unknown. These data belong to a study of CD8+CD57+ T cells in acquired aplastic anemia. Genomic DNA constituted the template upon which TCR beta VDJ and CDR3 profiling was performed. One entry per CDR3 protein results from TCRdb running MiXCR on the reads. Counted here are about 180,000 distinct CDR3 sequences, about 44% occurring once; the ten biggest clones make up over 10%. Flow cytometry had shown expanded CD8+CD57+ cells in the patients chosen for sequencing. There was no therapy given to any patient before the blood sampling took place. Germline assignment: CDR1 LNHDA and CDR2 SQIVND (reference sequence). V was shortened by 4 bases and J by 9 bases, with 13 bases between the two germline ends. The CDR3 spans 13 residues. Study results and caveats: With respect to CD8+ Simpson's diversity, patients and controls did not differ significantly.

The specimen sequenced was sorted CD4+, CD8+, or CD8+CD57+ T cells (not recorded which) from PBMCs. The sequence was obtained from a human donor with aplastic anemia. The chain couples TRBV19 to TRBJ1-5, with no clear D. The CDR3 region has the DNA TGTGCCAGTAGTAGATCCGGCCGGGGGCCCCAGCATTTT. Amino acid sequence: CASSRSGRGPQHF. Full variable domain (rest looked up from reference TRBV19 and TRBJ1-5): DGGITQSPKYLFRKEGQNVTLSCEQNLNHDAMYWYRQDPGQGLRLIYYSQIVNDFQKGDIAEGYSVSREKKESFPLTVTSAQKNPTAFYLCASSRSGRGPQHFGDGTRLSIL.